This T cell receptor (beta chain) comes out of a study of shared clonotypes between healthy human individuals. Splitting of each subset's genomic DNA was done evenly across several immunoSEQ plates. Assay used: immunoSEQ multiplex PCR; TCRdb lists only in-frame clones, some missing. The sample shows around 700,000 clones, 92% of them seen only once. The CDR3 covers 16 residues. CDR1 is SQVTM, CDR2 ANQGSEA, per germline. J lost 3 bases, V lost 6 bases, and 15 bases had no gene match. Cells designated naive CD8 were CD45RO-negative and were positively selected for CCR7, with terminally differentiated effector memory CD45RA+ cells excluded.

Sample: naive CD8+ T cells sorted from blood. The sequence was collected from a young man in good health. The V call is TRBV29-1, the J call TRBJ1-2; 8 nucleotides line up with TRBD1. CDR3 residues: CSVHTGTGKKDYGYTF. In DNA, the CDR3 is TGCAGCGTCCACACCGGGACAGGAAAAAAAGACTATGGCTACACCTTC. Filled out from reference TRBV29-1 and TRBJ1-2, the complete variable domain reads SAVISQKPSRDICQRGTSLTIQCQVDSQVTMMFWYRQQPGQSLTLIATANQGSEATYESGFVIDKFPISRPNLTFSTLTVSNMSPEDSSIYLCSVHTGTGKKDYGYTFGSGTRLTVV.